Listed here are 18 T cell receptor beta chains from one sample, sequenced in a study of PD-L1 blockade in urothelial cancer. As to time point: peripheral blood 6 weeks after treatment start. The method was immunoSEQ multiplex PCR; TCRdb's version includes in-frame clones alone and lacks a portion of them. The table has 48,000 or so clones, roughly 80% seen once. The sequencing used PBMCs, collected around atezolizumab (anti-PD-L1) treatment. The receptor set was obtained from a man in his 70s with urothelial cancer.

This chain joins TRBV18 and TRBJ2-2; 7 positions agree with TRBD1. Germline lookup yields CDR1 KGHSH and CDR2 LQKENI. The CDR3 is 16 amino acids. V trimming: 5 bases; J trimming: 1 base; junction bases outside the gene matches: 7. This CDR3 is CASSADRFMNTGELFF. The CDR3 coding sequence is TGTGCCAGCTCAGCGGACAGGTTCATGAACACCGGGGAGCTGTTTTTT. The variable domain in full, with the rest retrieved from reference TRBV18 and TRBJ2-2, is NAGVMQNPRHLVRRRGQEARLRCSPMKGHSHVYWYRQLPEEGLKFMVYLQKENIIDESGMPKERFSAEFPKEGPSILRIQQVVRGDSAAYFCASSADRFMNTGELFFGEGSRLTVL.

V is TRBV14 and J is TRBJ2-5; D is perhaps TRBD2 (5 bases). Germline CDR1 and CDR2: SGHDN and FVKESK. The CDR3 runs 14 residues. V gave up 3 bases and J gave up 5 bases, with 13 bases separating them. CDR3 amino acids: CASSQVGARETQYF. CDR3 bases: TGTGCCAGCAGCCAGGTGGGAGCTCGGGAGACCCAGTACTTC.

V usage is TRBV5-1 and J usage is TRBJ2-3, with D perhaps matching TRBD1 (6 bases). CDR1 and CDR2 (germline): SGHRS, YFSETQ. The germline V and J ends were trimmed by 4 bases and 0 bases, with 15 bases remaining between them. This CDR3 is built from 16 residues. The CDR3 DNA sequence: TGCGCCAGCAGCACCGTCACAGGGTCTAGCACAGATACGCAGTATTTT. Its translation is CASSTVTGSSTDTQYF.

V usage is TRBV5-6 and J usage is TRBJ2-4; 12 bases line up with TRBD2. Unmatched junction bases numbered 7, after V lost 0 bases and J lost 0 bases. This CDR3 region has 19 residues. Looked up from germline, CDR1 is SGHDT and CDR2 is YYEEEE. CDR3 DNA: TGTGCCAGCAGCTTGGATGGTCGACTAGCGGGAGTAGCCAAAAACATTCAGTACTTC. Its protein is CASSLDGRLAGVAKNIQYF.

CDR3 bases: TGTGCCAGCAGCGTAGGACAGGGGGAGTACGAGCAGTACTTC. Translation gives CASSVGQGEYEQYF. The chain links TRBV5-5 to TRBJ2-7; 10 nucleotides line up with TRBD1. Germline loops: CDR1 SGHKS, CDR2 YYEKEE (reference sequence). The CDR3 loop spans 14 amino acids. The J segment lost 4 bases and the V segment lost 4 bases, leaving 5 bases of the junction unmatched.

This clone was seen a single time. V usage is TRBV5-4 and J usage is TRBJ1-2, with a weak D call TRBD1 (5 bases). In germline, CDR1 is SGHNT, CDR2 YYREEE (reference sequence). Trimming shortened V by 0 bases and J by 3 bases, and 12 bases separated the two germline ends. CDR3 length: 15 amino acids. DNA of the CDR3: TGTGCCAGCAGCTTGGCCGGAGGGGCTCACTATGGCTACACCTTC. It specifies CASSLAGGAHYGYTF.

CDR3: CASSPLLAGGTDTQYF. CDR3 DNA: TGTGCCAGCAGCCCCCTACTAGCGGGGGGCACAGATACGCAGTATTTT. The chain has TRBV13 and TRBJ2-3, with 11 bases matching TRBD2. Germline loops: CDR1 PRHDT, CDR2 FYEKMQ (reference sequence). V lost 5 bases and J lost 1; bases outside the gene matches: 5. The CDR3 covers 16 residues.

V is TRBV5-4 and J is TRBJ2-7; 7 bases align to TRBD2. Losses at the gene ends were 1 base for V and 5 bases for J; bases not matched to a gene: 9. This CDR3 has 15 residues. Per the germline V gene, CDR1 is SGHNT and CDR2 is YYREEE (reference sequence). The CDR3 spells CASSLMRGRRDEQYF. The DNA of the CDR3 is TGTGCCAGCAGCTTGATGCGCGGGAGACGGGACGAGCAGTACTTC. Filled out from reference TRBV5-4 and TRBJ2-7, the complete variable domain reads ETGVTQSPTHLIKTRGQQVTLRCSSQSGHNTVSWYQQALGQGPQFIFQYYREEENGRGNFPPRFSGLQFPNYSSELNVNALELDDSALYLCASSLMRGRRDEQYFGPGTRLTVT.

The CDR3 loop is CASSLGGSGNEQFF. The CDR3 coding sequence is TGCGCCAGCAGCTTGGGTGGGAGCGGGAATGAGCAGTTCTTC. The rearrangement links TRBV5-1 to TRBJ2-1; TRBD2 is a possible D gene (6 bases). Looked up from germline, CDR1 is SGHRS and CDR2 is YFSETQ. The CDR3 length is 14 residues. The V gene lost 0 bases and the J gene lost 7 bases, with 11 bases spanning the gap.

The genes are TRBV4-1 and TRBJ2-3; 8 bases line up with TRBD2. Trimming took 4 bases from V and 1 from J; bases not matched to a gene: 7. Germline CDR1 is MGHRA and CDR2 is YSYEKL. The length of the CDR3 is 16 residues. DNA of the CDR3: TGCGCCAGCAGCCGGGGGGGTAGCGGGGGCACAGATACGCAGTATTTT. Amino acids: CASSRGGSGGTDTQYF.

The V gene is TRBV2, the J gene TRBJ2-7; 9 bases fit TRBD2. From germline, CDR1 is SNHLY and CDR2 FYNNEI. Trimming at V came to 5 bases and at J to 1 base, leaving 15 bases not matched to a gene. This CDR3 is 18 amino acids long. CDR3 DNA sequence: TGTGCCAGCAGTCCAATGGGGGCTAGCGGGACCCTTTCCTACGAGCAGTACTTC. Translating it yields CASSPMGASGTLSYEQYF.

The chain's CDR3 is CASSMASGSTDTQYF. The CDR3 region has the DNA TGTGCCAGCAGCATGGCTAGCGGGAGCACAGATACGCAGTATTTT. The V call is TRBV4-2, the J call TRBJ2-3, with 8 bases that match TRBD2. The germline V gene encodes CDR1 LGHNA and CDR2 YNFKEQ. The V and J ends lost 5 bases and 0 bases, in that order; junction bases with no gene match: 4. The CDR3 has 15 residues.

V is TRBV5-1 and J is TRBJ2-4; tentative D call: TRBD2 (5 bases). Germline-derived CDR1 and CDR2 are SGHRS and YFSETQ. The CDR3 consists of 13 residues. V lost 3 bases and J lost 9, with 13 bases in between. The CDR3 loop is CASSSSLEGIQYF. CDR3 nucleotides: TGCGCCAGCAGCTCTTCTCTAGAGGGCATTCAGTACTTC.

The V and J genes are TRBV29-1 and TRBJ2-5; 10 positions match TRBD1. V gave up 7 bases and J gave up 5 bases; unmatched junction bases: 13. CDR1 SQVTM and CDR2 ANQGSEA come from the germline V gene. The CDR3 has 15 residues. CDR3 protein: CSAAPRQGAGETQYF. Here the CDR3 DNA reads TGCAGCGCTGCCCCCCGACAGGGGGCGGGGGAGACCCAGTACTTC. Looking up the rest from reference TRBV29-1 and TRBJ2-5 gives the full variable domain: SAVISQKPSRDICQRGTSLTIQCQVDSQVTMMFWYRQQPGQSLTLIATANQGSEATYESGFVIDKFPISRPNLTFSTLTVSNMSPEDSSIYLCSAAPRQGAGETQYFGPGTRLLVL.

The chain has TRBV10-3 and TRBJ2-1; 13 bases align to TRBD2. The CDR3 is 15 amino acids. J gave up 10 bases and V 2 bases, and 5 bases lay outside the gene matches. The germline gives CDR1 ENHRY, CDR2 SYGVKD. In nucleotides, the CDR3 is TGTGCCATCAGTGAGGCTACTAGCGGGAGGGAGGAGCAGTTCTTC. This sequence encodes CAISEATSGREEQFF.

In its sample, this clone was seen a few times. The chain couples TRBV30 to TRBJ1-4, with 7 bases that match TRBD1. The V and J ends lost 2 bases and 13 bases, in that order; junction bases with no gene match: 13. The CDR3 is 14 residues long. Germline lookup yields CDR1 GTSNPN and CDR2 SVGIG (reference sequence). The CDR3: CAWSSRDSPLILFF. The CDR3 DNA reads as TGTGCCTGGAGTTCCCGGGACAGCCCCCTTATACTGTTTTTT.

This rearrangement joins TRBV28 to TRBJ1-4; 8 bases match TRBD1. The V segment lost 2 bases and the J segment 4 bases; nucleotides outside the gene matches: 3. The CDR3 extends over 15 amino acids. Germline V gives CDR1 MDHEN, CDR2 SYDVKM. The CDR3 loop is CASSLRTGFNEKLFF. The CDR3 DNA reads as TGTGCCAGCAGTTTAAGGACAGGGTTTAATGAAAAACTGTTTTTT.

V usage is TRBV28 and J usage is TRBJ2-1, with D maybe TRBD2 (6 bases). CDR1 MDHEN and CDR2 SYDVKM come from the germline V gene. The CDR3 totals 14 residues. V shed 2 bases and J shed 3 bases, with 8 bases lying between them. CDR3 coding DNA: TGTGCCAGCAGTTTAAGCGGGTTCTACAATGAGCAGTTCTTC. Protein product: CASSLSGFYNEQFF.